Each of the 27 T cell receptor beta chains below was sequenced from the same sample in a study of cytomegalovirus exposure and HLA in healthy donors (dated by TCRdb to between 2016 and 2019). The library was prepared using the immunoSEQ multiplex PCR assay. The multiplex PCR relied on a mix of 60 forward primers for TCR Vbeta segments and 13 reverse primers for TCR Jbeta segments. TCRdb mirrors the immuneACCESS table, restricted to in-frame sequences. Some clones are absent from its copies; in checked studies, under half trace to an unresolved V gene, and the reason for the others is unknown. The table for this sample lists 85,000 to 110,000 clones; 65% to 80% of them were counted only once. The ten largest clones represent approximately 10% of the sample. Specimen: PBMCs. These receptors all stem from a woman aged 18-30 years in good health and CMV-seropositive.

V is TRBV19 and J is TRBJ2-2; TRBD1 matches at 7 bases. V gave up 4 bases and J gave up 5 bases; unmatched junction bases: 7. Germline loops: CDR1 LNHDA, CDR2 SQIVND (reference sequence). There are 15 residues in the CDR3. Here the CDR3 reads CASSRVPGQTGELFF. The DNA for the CDR3 is TGTGCCAGTAGTAGGGTCCCGGGACAGACCGGGGAGCTGTTTTTT. The entire variable domain, with the rest obtained from reference TRBV19 and TRBJ2-2, is as follows: DGGITQSPKYLFRKEGQNVTLSCEQNLNHDAMYWYRQDPGQGLRLIYYSQIVNDFQKGDIAEGYSVSREKKESFPLTVTSAQKNPTAFYLCASSRVPGQTGELFFGEGSRLTVL.

The chain uses TRBV13 and TRBJ1-1; perhaps TRBD1 as D (5 bases). Germline V lookup: CDR1 PRHDT, CDR2 FYEKMQ (reference sequence). CDR3 length: 13 residues. With 2 bases removed from V and 10 bases from J, the gap between germline ends came to 14 bases. The CDR3 coding sequence is TGTGCCAGCAGCTTACACAGGTATACAGGAGCTTTCTTT. Its translation: CASSLHRYTGAFF. The full variable domain, in which reference TRBV13 and TRBJ1-1 provide the parts outside the CDR3, is AAGVIQSPRHLIKEKRETATLKCYPIPRHDTVYWYQQGPGQDPQFLISFYEKMQSDKGSIPDRFSAQQFSDYHSELNMSSLELGDSALYFCASSLHRYTGAFFGQGTRLTVV.

The chain is built from TRBV6-5 and TRBJ2-3, with a tentative D call TRBD1 (5 bases). The CDR3 totals 14 residues. Germline V gene lookup returns CDR1 MNHEY and CDR2 SVGAGI. V was trimmed by 0 bases and J by 8 bases, leaving 12 bases between them. As DNA, the CDR3 is TGTGCCAGCAGTTACTCGGTAGGGGATGGTACGCAGTATTTT. Residues: CASSYSVGDGTQYF.

The V call is TRBV7-6, the J call TRBJ2-4; D unresolved. The V gene's germline CDR1 is SGHVS and CDR2 FNYEAQ. The ends were cut back, 4 bases at V and 0 bases at J, with 7 bases in the middle. The CDR3 contains 14 residues. The CDR3 here is CASSSPLAKNIQYF. CDR3 DNA: TGTGCCAGCAGCTCCCCTTTAGCCAAAAACATTCAGTACTTC. Together with reference TRBV7-6 and TRBJ2-4, the CDR3 gives the full variable domain: GAGVSQSPRYKVTKRGQDVALRCDPISGHVSLYWYRQALGQGPEFLTYFNYEAQQDKSGLPNDRFSAERPEGSISTLTIQRTEQRDSAMYRCASSSPLAKNIQYFGAGTRLSVL.

With regard to this clone: The junction differs from germline at one of its ends, possibly a read error. The chain links TRBV5-4 to TRBJ2-2, with 7 bases lining up with TRBD1. Looked up from germline, CDR1 is SGHNT and CDR2 is YYREEE (reference sequence). The CDR3 has 15 amino acids. CDR3 coding DNA: TGTGCCAGCAGCTCTGGGACAGCGAACACCGGGGAGCTGCTTTTT. Translated: CASSSGTANTGELLF.

CDR3 bases: TGCGCCAGCAGCCAGGGGCGAAGATACGAGCAGTACTTC. It is translated as CASSQGRRYEQYF. The chain couples TRBV5-1 to TRBJ2-7; D perhaps matches TRBD1 (6 bases). The CDR3 sequence is 13 residues long. V lost 4 bases, J lost 4 bases, and 12 bases lay in between. The V gene's germline CDR1 is SGHRS and CDR2 YFSETQ.

The chain has TRBV18 and TRBJ2-1; 7 positions match TRBD1. CDR1 KGHSH and CDR2 LQKENI come from the germline V gene. The J segment lost 0 bases and the V segment lost 3 bases, leaving 5 bases of the junction unmatched. This CDR3 spans 16 amino acids. CDR3 amino acids: CASSPPDRASYNEQFF. CDR3 coding DNA: TGTGCCAGCTCACCGCCCGACAGGGCCTCCTACAATGAGCAGTTCTTC.

The rearrangement uses TRBV29-1 and TRBJ2-6, with 8 bases that match TRBD1. The CDR3 loop spans 14 amino acids. The junction had 4 bases not matched to a gene; V was cut back by 6 bases and J by 3 bases. Germline CDR1 SQVTM, CDR2 ANQGSEA. For the CDR3, the DNA is TGCAGCGTAGTTGACAGGGGTGGGGCCAACGTCCTGACTTTC. Encoded protein: CSVVDRGGANVLTF.

This clone was observed a handful of times. J is TRBJ1-2 and V is TRBV5-6, with a weak D call TRBD1 (6 bases). CDR3 length equals 15 residues. Germline lookup yields CDR1 SGHDT and CDR2 YYEEEE. V lost 0 bases and J 1 base, leaving 10 bases between the germline ends. The CDR3 region is CASSLAGTSNYGYTF. CDR3 in DNA: TGTGCCAGCAGCTTGGCCGGGACAAGTAACTATGGCTACACCTTC. The variable domain in full, with the rest retrieved from reference TRBV5-6 and TRBJ1-2, is DAGVTQSPTHLIKTRGQQVTLRCSPKSGHDTVSWYQQALGQGPQFIFQYYEEEERQRGNFPDRFSGHQFPNYSSELNVNALLLGDSALYLCASSLAGTSNYGYTFGSGTRLTVV.

The chain links TRBV11-2 to TRBJ2-2; perhaps TRBD2 as D (5 bases). The germline V and J ends were trimmed by 4 bases and 13 bases, with 19 bases remaining between them. Looked up from germline, CDR1 is SGHAT and CDR2 is FQNNGV. The CDR3 has 14 amino acids. The DNA of the CDR3 is TGTGCCAGCAGCTCCCAGCGTGGAGCCCGGGGGCTGTTTTTT. Amino acids: CASSSQRGARGLFF.

This chain joins TRBV7-9 and TRBJ1-2, with D tentatively TRBD1 (6 bases). Trimming stripped 5 bases from V and 1 base from J, with 11 bases between. Germline V gene data show CDR1 as SEHNR and CDR2 as FQNEAQ (reference sequence). This CDR3 has 14 residues. The CDR3 DNA sequence: TGTGCCAGCAGCGAGGGGGTGTATAACTATGGCTACACCTTC. Protein product: CASSEGVYNYGYTF.

The V and J genes are TRBV19 and TRBJ1-1; 8 nucleotides agree with TRBD1. Germline V gene data show CDR1 as LNHDA and CDR2 as SQIVND (reference sequence). The J segment lost 2 bases and the V segment lost 3 bases, leaving 8 bases of the junction unmatched. The CDR3 totals 16 residues. In DNA form, the CDR3 reads TGTGCCAGTAGTATTTTCTACAGGGGGATAAACACTGAAGCTTTCTTT. Its translation is CASSIFYRGINTEAFF. The whole variable domain, filled in from reference TRBV19 and TRBJ1-1, reads DGGITQSPKYLFRKEGQNVTLSCEQNLNHDAMYWYRQDPGQGLRLIYYSQIVNDFQKGDIAEGYSVSREKKESFPLTVTSAQKNPTAFYLCASSIFYRGINTEAFFGQGTRLTVV.

V gene TRBV30 combines with J gene TRBJ1-2; 10 nucleotides agree with TRBD1. Losses at the gene ends were 0 bases for V and 6 bases for J; bases not matched to a gene: 7. There are 15 residues in the CDR3. CDR1 and CDR2 from the germline V gene are GTSNPN and SVGIG (reference sequence). The CDR3 coding sequence is TGTGCCTGGAGTGTACGGCGACAGGGGGCGAATGGCTACACCTTC. Translated, it gives CAWSVRRQGANGYTF. Full variable domain (rest looked up from reference TRBV30 and TRBJ1-2): SQTIHQWPATLVQPVGSPLSLECTVEGTSNPNLYWYRQAAGRGLQLLFYSVGIGQISSEVPQNLSASRPQDRQFILSSKKLLLSDSGFYLCAWSVRRQGANGYTFGSGTRLTVV.

The chain recombines TRBV28 with TRBJ2-4; tentatively, D is TRBD2 (6 bases). V was cut by 2 bases and J by 9 bases, with 14 bases left in between. The CDR3 spans 14 residues. Germline CDR1 and CDR2: MDHEN and SYDVKM. As DNA, the CDR3 is TGTGCCAGCAGTTTAATCGGGGGTTTTGGCATTCAGTACTTC. Translation: CASSLIGGFGIQYF.

The table lists this clone with a few counts. This chain joins TRBV7-8 and TRBJ2-7; TRBD1 agrees at 8 bases. The CDR3 has 14 residues. Germline V CDR1 and CDR2: SGHVS, FQNEAQ. J gave up 4 bases and V 3 bases, and 5 bases lay outside the gene matches. The CDR3 region has the DNA TGTGCCAGCAGCTTCTTCCACAGGGGGTACGAGCAGTACTTC. It codes for CASSFFHRGYEQYF.

V gene TRBV9 combines with J gene TRBJ2-1; perhaps TRBD1 as D (6 bases). V lost 3 bases, J lost 9 bases, and 22 bases lay in between. Germline values: CDR1 SGDLS, CDR2 YYNGEE. The CDR3 sequence is 16 residues long. The CDR3: CASSAQEGVLVSEQFF. The CDR3 region has the DNA TGTGCCAGCAGCGCTCAAGAGGGGGTTCTCGTCAGTGAGCAGTTCTTC.

This chain links TRBV19 with TRBJ2-2, with TRBD2 matching 7 bases. V shed 5 bases and J 7 bases; nucleotides not matched to a gene: 10. This CDR3 comprises 15 residues. Looked up from germline, CDR1 is LNHDA and CDR2 is SQIVND (reference sequence). CDR3 region: CASSYWTRASGELFF. The CDR3 DNA reads TGTGCCAGTAGTTATTGGACTAGGGCAAGCGGGGAGCTGTTTTTT.

The rearrangement joins TRBV7-9 to TRBJ2-5; the match to TRBD2 covers 10 bases. V gave up 7 bases and J gave up 1 base; unmatched junction bases: 6. Germline V gene data show CDR1 as SEHNR and CDR2 as FQNEAQ (reference sequence). This CDR3 is built from 15 residues. In nucleotides, the CDR3 is TGTGCCAGCACTAGCGGGAGAAGGGCCCAAGAGACCCAGTACTTC. Amino acid sequence: CASTSGRRAQETQYF.

J is TRBJ2-3 and V is TRBV13; D is ambiguous. This CDR3 region has 20 residues. In germline, CDR1 is PRHDT, CDR2 FYEKMQ (reference sequence). With 2 bases removed from V and 0 bases from J, the gap between germline ends came to 24 bases. CDR3 nucleotide sequence: TGTGCCAGCAGCTTAAGCCCCCCCCTCGTTGAGGCCGTTAGCACAGATACGCAGTATTTT. This encodes CASSLSPPLVEAVSTDTQYF.

The rearrangement links TRBV5-4 to TRBJ2-1; 9 bases line up with TRBD2. The CDR3 spans 16 residues. V shed 4 bases, J shed 10 bases, and the junction held 15 bases outside the gene matches. Germline V gene lookup returns CDR1 SGHNT and CDR2 YYREEE (reference sequence). The CDR3 loop reads CASSPGGAGGKWEQFF. The DNA of the CDR3 is TGTGCCAGCAGCCCCGGGGGGGCGGGAGGGAAATGGGAGCAGTTCTTC. Full variable domain (remainder filled in from reference TRBV5-4 and TRBJ2-1): ETGVTQSPTHLIKTRGQQVTLRCSSQSGHNTVSWYQQALGQGPQFIFQYYREEENGRGNFPPRFSGLQFPNYSSELNVNALELDDSALYLCASSPGGAGGKWEQFFGPGTRLTVL.

The rearrangement links TRBV4-2 to TRBJ1-1, with 9 bases that match TRBD1. The CDR3 has 14 residues. Germline lookup yields CDR1 LGHNA and CDR2 YNFKEQ. J was trimmed by 6 bases and V by 5 bases; bases with no gene match: 7. The chain's CDR3 is CASSADRGSSEAFF. CDR3 DNA: TGTGCCAGCAGCGCAGACAGGGGGAGCTCTGAAGCTTTCTTT.

The chain links TRBV9 to TRBJ1-3; D is uncertain. Germline lookup yields CDR1 SGDLS and CDR2 YYNGEE. The V and J ends lost 0 bases and 0 bases respectively, with 7 bases between them. The length of the CDR3 is 15 residues. CDR3 in DNA: TGTGCCAGCAGCGTAGGTGCGGGCTCTGGAAACACCATATATTTT. Its protein is CASSVGAGSGNTIYF.

As concerns this clone: One junction end does not reproduce the germline sequence, and a read error may be involved. This chain uses TRBV9 with TRBJ2-7; D is possibly TRBD1 or TRBD2 (5 bases each). The CDR3 spans 14 residues. Germline assignment: CDR1 SGDLS and CDR2 YYNGEE. The CDR3: CASTVGLDNYEQYF. For the CDR3, the DNA is TGTGCCAGCACCGTAGGACTGGACAACTACGAGCAGTACTTC.

A note on this clone: The identical CDR3 is also encoded by other nucleotide sequences in the sample. This chain connects TRBV6-5 to TRBJ1-1, with TRBD1 as a possible D gene (6 bases). Per the germline V gene, CDR1 is MNHEY and CDR2 is SVGAGI. Trimming cost V 3 bases and J 0 bases, with 8 bases left between them. The CDR3 sequence is 14 residues long. The CDR3 region has the DNA TGTGCCAGCAGTTATACAGGGATGAACACTGAAGCTTTCTTT. Protein product: CASSYTGMNTEAFF.

In this sample, this clone turned up once. V and J are TRBV5-1 and TRBJ2-3, with D perhaps TRBD1 (5 bases). V shed 1 base and J shed 2 bases, with 11 bases lying between them. Germline V gene data show CDR1 as SGHRS and CDR2 as YFSETQ. This CDR3 has 15 residues. Here the CDR3 DNA reads TGCGCCAGCAGCTTGATAGACAGTTACACAGATACGCAGTATTTT. Amino acids: CASSLIDSYTDTQYF.

The chain links TRBV19 to TRBJ1-1; D gene unclear. CDR3 length: 12 residues. Germline V lookup: CDR1 LNHDA, CDR2 SQIVND (reference sequence). Trimming removed 6 bases at V and 1 base at J, with 6 bases between. DNA of the CDR3: TGTGCCAGTAGAGCAGGGAACACTGAAGCTTTCTTT. This sequence encodes CASRAGNTEAFF.

This clone was recorded a few times. V and J are TRBV5-6 and TRBJ1-3, with D uncertain. The CDR3 spans 14 residues. The germline V gene has CDR1 SGHDT and CDR2 YYEEEE. Trimming took 0 bases from V and 0 from J, leaving 4 bases between them. CDR3 DNA: TGTGCCAGCAGCTTGGACAGCTCTGGAAACACCATATATTTT. It is translated as CASSLDSSGNTIYF.